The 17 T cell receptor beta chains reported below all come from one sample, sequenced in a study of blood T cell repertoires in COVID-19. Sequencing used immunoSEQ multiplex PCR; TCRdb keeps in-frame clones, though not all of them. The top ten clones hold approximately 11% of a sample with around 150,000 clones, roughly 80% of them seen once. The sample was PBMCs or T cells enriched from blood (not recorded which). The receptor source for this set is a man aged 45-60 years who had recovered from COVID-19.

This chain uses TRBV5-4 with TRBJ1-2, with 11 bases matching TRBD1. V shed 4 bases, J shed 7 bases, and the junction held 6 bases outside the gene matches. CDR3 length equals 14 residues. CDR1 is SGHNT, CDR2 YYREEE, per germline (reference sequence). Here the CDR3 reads CASSRDRGMGGYTF. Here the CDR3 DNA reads TGTGCCAGCAGCCGGGACAGGGGGATGGGTGGCTACACCTTC.

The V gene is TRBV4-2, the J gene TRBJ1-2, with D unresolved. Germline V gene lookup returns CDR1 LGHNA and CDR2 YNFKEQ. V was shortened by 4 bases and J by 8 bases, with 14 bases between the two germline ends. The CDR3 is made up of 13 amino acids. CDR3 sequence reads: CASSRGVESGYTF. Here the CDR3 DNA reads TGTGCCAGCAGCCGCGGGGTTGAGAGCGGCTACACCTTC.

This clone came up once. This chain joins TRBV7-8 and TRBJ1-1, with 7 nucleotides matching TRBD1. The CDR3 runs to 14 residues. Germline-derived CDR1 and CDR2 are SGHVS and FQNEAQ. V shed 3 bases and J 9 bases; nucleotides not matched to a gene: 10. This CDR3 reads CASSLGQPGQKAFF. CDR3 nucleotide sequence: TGTGCCAGCAGCTTGGGACAACCGGGACAGAAAGCTTTCTTT.

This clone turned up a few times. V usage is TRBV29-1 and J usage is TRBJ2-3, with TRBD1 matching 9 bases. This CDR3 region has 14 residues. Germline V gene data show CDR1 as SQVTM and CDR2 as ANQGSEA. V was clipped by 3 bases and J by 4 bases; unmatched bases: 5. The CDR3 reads CSVEGQGSADTQYF. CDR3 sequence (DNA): TGCAGCGTTGAGGGACAGGGATCGGCAGATACGCAGTATTTT.

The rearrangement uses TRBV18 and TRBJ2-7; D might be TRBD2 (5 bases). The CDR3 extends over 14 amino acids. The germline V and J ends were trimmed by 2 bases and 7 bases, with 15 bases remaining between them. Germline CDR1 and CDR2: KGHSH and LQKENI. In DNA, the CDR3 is TGTGCCAGCTCACCAAGCGACCCTTCGGGGGAGCAGTACTTC. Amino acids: CASSPSDPSGEQYF.

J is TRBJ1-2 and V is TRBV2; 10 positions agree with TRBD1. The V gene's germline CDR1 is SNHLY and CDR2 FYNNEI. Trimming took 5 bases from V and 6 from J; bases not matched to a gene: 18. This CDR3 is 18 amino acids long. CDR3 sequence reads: CASSLPQGQGMWWDGYTF. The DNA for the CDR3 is TGTGCCAGCAGTCTTCCCCAGGGACAGGGGATGTGGTGGGATGGCTACACCTTC.

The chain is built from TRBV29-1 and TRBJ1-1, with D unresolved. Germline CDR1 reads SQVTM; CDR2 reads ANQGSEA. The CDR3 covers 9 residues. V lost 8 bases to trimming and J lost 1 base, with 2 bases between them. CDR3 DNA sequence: TGCAGCCAGAACACTGAAGCTTTCTTT. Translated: CSQNTEAFF.

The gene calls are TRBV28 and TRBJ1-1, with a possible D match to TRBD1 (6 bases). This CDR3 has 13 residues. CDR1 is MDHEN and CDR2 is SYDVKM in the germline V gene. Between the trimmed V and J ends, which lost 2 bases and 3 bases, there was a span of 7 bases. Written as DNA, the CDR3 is TGTGCCAGCAGTTTAAACAGGGACACTGAAGCTTTCTTT. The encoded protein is CASSLNRDTEAFF.

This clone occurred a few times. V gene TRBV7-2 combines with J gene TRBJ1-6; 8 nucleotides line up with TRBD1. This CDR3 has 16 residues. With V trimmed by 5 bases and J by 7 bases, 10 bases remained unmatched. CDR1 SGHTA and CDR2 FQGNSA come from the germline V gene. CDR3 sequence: CASSPPGDRLNSPLHF. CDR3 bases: TGTGCCAGCAGCCCCCCCGGGGACAGGTTAAATTCACCCCTCCACTTT.

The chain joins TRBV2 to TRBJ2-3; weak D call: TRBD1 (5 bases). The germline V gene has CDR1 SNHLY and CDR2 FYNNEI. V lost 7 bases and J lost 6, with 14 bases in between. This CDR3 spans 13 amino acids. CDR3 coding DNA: TGTGCCAGCAATCCAACAGGCTCCGATACGCAGTATTTT. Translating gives CASNPTGSDTQYF. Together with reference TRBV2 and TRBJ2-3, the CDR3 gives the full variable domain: EPEVTQTPSHQVTQMGQEVILRCVPISNHLYFYWYRQILGQKVEFLVSFYNNEISEKSEIFDDQFSVERPDGSNFTLKIRSTKLEDSAMYFCASNPTGSDTQYFGPGTRLTVL.

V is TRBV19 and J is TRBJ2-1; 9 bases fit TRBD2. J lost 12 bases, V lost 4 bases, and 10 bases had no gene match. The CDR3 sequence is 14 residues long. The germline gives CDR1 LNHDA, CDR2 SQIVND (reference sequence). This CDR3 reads CASSTSGDGQAQFF. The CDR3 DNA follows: TGTGCCAGTAGTACTAGCGGGGACGGACAGGCGCAGTTCTTC.

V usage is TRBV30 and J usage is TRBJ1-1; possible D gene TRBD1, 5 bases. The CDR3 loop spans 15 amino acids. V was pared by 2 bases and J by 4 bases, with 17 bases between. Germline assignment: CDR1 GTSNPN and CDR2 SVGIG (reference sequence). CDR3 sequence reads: CAWSSLGGAATEAFF. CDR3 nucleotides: TGTGCCTGGAGTTCCCTAGGAGGGGCGGCCACTGAAGCTTTCTTT.

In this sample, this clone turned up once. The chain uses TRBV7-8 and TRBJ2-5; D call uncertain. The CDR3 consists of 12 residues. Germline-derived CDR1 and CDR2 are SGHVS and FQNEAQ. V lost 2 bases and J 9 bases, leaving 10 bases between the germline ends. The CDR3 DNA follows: TGTGCCAGCAGCTTATTCCAGGATTCCCAGTACTTC. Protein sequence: CASSLFQDSQYF.

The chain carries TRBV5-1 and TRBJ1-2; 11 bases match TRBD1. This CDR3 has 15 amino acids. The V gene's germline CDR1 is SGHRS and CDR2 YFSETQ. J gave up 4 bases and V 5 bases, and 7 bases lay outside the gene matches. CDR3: CASRHGQGAVYGYTF. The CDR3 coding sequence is TGCGCCAGCAGACACGGACAGGGGGCAGTCTATGGCTACACCTTC.

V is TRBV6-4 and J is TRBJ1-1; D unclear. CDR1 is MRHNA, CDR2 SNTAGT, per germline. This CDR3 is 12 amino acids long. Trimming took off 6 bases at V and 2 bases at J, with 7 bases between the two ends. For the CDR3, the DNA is TGTGCCAGCAGCAGACACAACACTGAAGCTTTCTTT. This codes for CASSRHNTEAFF.

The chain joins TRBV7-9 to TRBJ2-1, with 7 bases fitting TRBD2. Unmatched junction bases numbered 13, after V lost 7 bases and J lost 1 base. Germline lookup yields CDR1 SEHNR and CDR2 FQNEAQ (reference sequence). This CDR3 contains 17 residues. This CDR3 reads CASKGVGGRGSYNEQFF. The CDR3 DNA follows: TGTGCCAGCAAAGGAGTTGGCGGGAGAGGGTCCTACAATGAGCAGTTCTTC.

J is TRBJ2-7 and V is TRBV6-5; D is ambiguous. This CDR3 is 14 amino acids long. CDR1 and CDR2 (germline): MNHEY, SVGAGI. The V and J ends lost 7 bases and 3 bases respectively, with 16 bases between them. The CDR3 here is CASTSLSLRYEQYF. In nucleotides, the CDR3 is TGTGCCAGCACCTCCCTATCTCTTCGCTACGAGCAGTACTTC.